This T cell receptor (beta chain) was recorded in a study of tumor-infiltrating lymphocytes in primary liver carcinoma. Whole-study context: Enrolled patients were male and female, aged 30 to 69 years. Findings and limits, study-wide: Relative to blood, tumors carried a significantly larger fraction of the repertoire in their top 250 clones (p = 0.039).

The roughly 20-34 mg bulk tissue piece was not sorted before simultaneous RNA and DNA extraction. Subjects presented with primary liver carcinoma managed by surgical resection. Worth noting for this clonotype: The antigen remains undetermined.

The CDR3 loop spans 17 amino acids. Per the germline V gene, CDR1 is SGHAT and CDR2 is FQNNGV. The authors made TCR beta cDNA from roughly 480 ng total RNA with a constant-region primer. Library construction for TCR beta comprised three nested multiplex PCR rounds performed with slightly modified ARM-PCR. For roughly 10 cycles apiece, the opening two PCR rounds ran with TRBV1-TRBV30 forward primers and a C-beta reverse primer. Each CDR3 protein is one row after TCRdb ran MiXCR on the multiplex PCR reads. This table has tens of thousands of distinct CDR3 sequences, around 73% appearing once. The chain has TRBV11-2 and TRBJ2-2, with a possible D match to TRBD2 (5 bases). Material for sequencing was liver tumor tissue from sampling region 5. Subset noted: tumor region T5, tumor centre. The receptor comes from a man aged 40-55 years with primary liver carcinoma and hepatitis B virus infection. The CDR3 region is CESSLDHRGRDTGELFF. CDR3 coding DNA: TGTGAAAGCAGCTTAGATCATCGGGGTAGGGATACCGGGGAGCTGTTTTTT.